This is a list of T cell receptor beta chains from one sample in a study of blood T cell repertoires in COVID-19. Method: immunoSEQ multiplex PCR; TCRdb's copy keeps in-frame clones and lacks some. This sample yields 150,000 or so clones, of which 75% to 85% are seen a single time; about 15% belongs to the top ten. Sequenced material: PBMCs or T cells enriched from blood (not recorded which). All receptors derive from a man aged 50 to 59 who had recovered from COVID-19. The CDR3 runs from the conserved cysteine through the conserved F or W. The D gene is left open where the match is weak. Expanded clones are given a class, and other clones once, few, many or no size at all.

- | - | TRBJ2-3 | TRBV6-5 | TGTGCCAGCAGTTCCGGCGGCGCAGATACGCAGTATTTT | CASSSGGADTQYF
- | few | TRBJ1-1 | TRBV9 | TGTGCCAGCAGCGTAGCTAACAGGCCAAAGACTGAAGCTTTCTTT | CASSVANRPKTEAFF
TRBD2 | - | TRBJ2-5 | TRBV27 | TGTGCCAGCAGTTCCAGCGGGGGACCGATGACCCAGTACTTC | CASSSSGGPMTQYF
TRBD2 | - | TRBJ2-2 | TRBV18 | TGTGCCAGCTCACCAGGACTAGCGGGGGCCTCAGGCGGGGAGCTGTTTTTT | CASSPGLAGASGGELFF
- | - | TRBJ2-1 | TRBV1 | TGCACCAGCAGCCCCCTAGCGGGGGGAAACAATGAGCAGTTCTTC | CTSSPLAGGNNEQFF
TRBD2 | once | TRBJ2-7 | TRBV6-5 | TGTGCCAGCAGTTACTCGGGTAGCGGGGGGCGCTACGAGCAGTACTTC | CASSYSGSGGRYEQYF
TRBD2 | - | TRBJ2-3 | TRBV9 | TGTGCCAGCAGCTCACCAGCGGGGGGGAGCACAGATACGCAGTATTTT | CASSSPAGGSTDTQYF
TRBD1 | - | TRBJ1-1 | TRBV5-4 | TGTGCCAGCAGCCCCCGCGAGCAGGGGGACACTGAAGCTTTCTTT | CASSPREQGDTEAFF
TRBD1 | - | TRBJ1-1 | TRBV30 | TGTGCCCGGAGAGGACAGGGGGACACTGAAGCTTTCTTT | CARRGQGDTEAFF
- | - | TRBJ1-2 | TRBV6-5 | TGTGCCAGCACTCAGTCCTATGGCTACACCTTC | CASTQSYGYTF
- | - | TRBJ2-5 | TRBV25-1 | TGTGCCAGCAGTGGAAAACAGGAACAAGAGACCCAGTACTTC | CASSGKQEQETQYF
TRBD1 | - | TRBJ1-2 | TRBV6-5 | TGTGCCAGCACCCCCGCGCAGGGGGCGTATGGCTACACCTTC | CASTPAQGAYGYTF
TRBD1 | once | TRBJ2-7 | TRBV7-2 | TGTGCCAGCAGCTTAGCGGGACAGGGGGCTCCCTACGAGCAGTACTTC | CASSLAGQGAPYEQYF